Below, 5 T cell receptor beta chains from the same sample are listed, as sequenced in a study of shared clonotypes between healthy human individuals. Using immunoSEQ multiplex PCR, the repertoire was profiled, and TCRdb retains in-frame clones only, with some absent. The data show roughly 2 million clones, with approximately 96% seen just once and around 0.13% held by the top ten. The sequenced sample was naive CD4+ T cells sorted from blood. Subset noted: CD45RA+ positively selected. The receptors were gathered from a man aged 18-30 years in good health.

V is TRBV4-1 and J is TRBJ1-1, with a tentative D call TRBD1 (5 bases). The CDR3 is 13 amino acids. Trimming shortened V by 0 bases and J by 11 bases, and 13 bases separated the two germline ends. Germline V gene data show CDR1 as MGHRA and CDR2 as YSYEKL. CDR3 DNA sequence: TGCGCCAGCAGCCAAGATCAGCGGAGGGGCGCTTTCTTT. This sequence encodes CASSQDQRRGAFF.

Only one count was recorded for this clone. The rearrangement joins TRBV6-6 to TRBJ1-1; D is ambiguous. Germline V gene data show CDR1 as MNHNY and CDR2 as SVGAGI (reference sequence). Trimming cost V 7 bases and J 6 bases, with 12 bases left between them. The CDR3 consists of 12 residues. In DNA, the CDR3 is TGTGCCAGCACTACGGAACCAGCTGAAGCTTTCTTT. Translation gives CASTTEPAEAFF.

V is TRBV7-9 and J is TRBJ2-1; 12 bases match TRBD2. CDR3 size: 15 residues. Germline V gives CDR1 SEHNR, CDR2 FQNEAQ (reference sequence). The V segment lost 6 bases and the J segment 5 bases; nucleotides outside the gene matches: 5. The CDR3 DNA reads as TGTGCCAGCAGACGACTAGCGGGAGAAGACAATGAGCAGTTCTTC. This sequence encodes CASRRLAGEDNEQFF.

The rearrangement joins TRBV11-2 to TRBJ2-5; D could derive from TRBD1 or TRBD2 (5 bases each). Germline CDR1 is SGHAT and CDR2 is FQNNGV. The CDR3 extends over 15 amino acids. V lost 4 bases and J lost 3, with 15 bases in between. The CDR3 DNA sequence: TGTGCCAGCAGCTGGGGACGCCGGGCGGAAGAGACCCAGTACTTC. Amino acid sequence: CASSWGRRAEETQYF.

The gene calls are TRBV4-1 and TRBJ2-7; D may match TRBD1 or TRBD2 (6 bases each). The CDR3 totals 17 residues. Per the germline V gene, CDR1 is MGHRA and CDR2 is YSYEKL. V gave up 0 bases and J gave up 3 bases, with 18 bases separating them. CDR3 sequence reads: CASSQDDRGQGNYEQYF. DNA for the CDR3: TGCGCCAGCAGCCAAGACGACCGGGGGCAGGGAAACTACGAGCAGTACTTC.